Presented here are 15 T cell receptor beta chains from one specimen sequenced in a study of regulatory T cells in long-lasting Graves disease. Time point given: persistent/refractory GD, antithyroid drugs over 5 years with positive TRAb. There was RNA extracted from PBMCs, and the TCR library was made from it. Building of the TCR beta libraries involved iRepertoire HTBI primers and Arm-PCR of CDR3 regions. Via MiXCR, TCRdb re-called the multiplex PCR reads, giving one row per CDR3 protein. The sample lists 430,000 or so distinct CDR3 sequences; around 20% were seen once. The sample here was peripheral blood mononuclear cells (PBMCs), taken when the disease was refractory, from a patient treated with antithyroid drugs. The receptors derive from a female donor with Graves disease.

In this sample, this clonotype turned up many times. This chain uses TRBV2 with TRBJ1-5; D is perhaps TRBD1 (5 bases). The germline gives CDR1 SNHLY, CDR2 FYNNEI. There are 14 residues in the CDR3. V was cut by 5 bases and J by 6 bases, with 14 bases left in between. CDR3 coding DNA: TGTGCCAGCAGTTTAAACCAGGGATTTCAGCCCCAGCATTTT. Encoded protein: CASSLNQGFQPQHF. The complete variable domain, with remaining parts taken from reference TRBV2 and TRBJ1-5, reads EPEVTQTPSHQVTQMGQEVILRCVPISNHLYFYWYRQILGQKVEFLVSFYNNEISEKSEIFDDQFSVERPDGSNFTLKIRSTKLEDSAMYFCASSLNQGFQPQHFGDGTRLSIL.

This clonotype was detected ten times or more. J is TRBJ1-1 and V is TRBV28, with D possibly TRBD1 on 5 matching bases. The CDR3 extends over 14 amino acids. Germline CDR1 reads MDHEN; CDR2 reads SYDVKM. V lost 2 bases and J 4 bases, leaving 11 bases between the germline ends. This chain's CDR3 is CASSLLGLSTEAFF. As DNA, the CDR3 is TGTGCCAGCAGTTTACTGGGGCTGAGCACTGAAGCTTTCTTT.

In this sample, this clonotype turned up many times. The rearrangement links TRBV28 to TRBJ1-1; D is undetermined. Germline CDR1 reads MDHEN; CDR2 reads SYDVKM. CDR3 length equals 11 residues. Deletions cut 6 bases from V and 5 bases from J, with 7 bases between. The CDR3 loop reads CASRTFTEAFF. CDR3 coding DNA: TGTGCCAGCAGGACCTTTACTGAAGCTTTCTTT. Variable domain in full (rest from reference TRBV28 and TRBJ1-1): DVKVTQSSRYLVKRTGEKVFLECVQDMDHENMFWYRQDPGLGLRLIYFSYDVKMKEKGDIPEGYSVSREKKERFSLILESASTNQTSMYLCASRTFTEAFFGQGTRLTVV.

As to this clonotype: This may come from a read error, since a much larger clone is one base off. The V call is TRBV7-6, the J call TRBJ2-7; D unresolved. The CDR3 runs to 13 residues. Germline values: CDR1 SGHVS, CDR2 FNYEAQ. CDR3: CTSSLIDEDEQYF. The DNA of the CDR3 is TGTACCAGCAGCTTAATTGACGAAGACGAGCAGTACTTC.

The CDR3, as DNA: TGCAGTGCTAAATACCTTCAGGGGGGACCGCCTAGGACTGAAGCTTTCTTT. This gives the protein CSAKYLQGGPPRTEAFF. This chain links TRBV20-1 with TRBJ1-1; 7 bases match TRBD1. The ends lost 4 bases at V and 5 bases at J; junction bases unmatched: 19. The length of the CDR3 is 17 residues. Germline CDR1 DFQATT, CDR2 SNEGSKA (reference sequence).

This clonotype was detected a few times. The CDR3 DNA follows: TGCAGTGCTGAGCGGGAGGGCACCGGGGAGCTGTTTTTT. Translated: CSAEREGTGELFF. The chain joins TRBV20-1 to TRBJ2-2, with 10 positions matching TRBD2. The trim removed 5 bases at V and 4 bases at J, leaving 1 base unmatched. This CDR3 is 13 amino acids long. The germline gives CDR1 DFQATT, CDR2 SNEGSKA (reference sequence).

This clonotype occurred many times. V usage is TRBV2 and J usage is TRBJ2-2, with D maybe TRBD1 (6 bases). Germline-derived CDR1 and CDR2 are SNHLY and FYNNEI. Trimming cost V 6 bases and J 1 base, with 9 bases left between them. The CDR3 sequence is 14 residues long. The CDR3 sequence is CASSTDRNTGELFF. The CDR3 DNA follows: TGTGCCAGCAGCACGGACAGGAACACCGGGGAGCTGTTTTTT.

This clonotype has at least ten counts. The rearrangement joins TRBV29-1 to TRBJ1-1; D ambiguous. Germline V CDR1 and CDR2: SQVTM, ANQGSEA. The CDR3 totals 12 residues. The V gene lost 7 bases and the J gene lost 4 bases, with 13 bases spanning the gap. Written as DNA, the CDR3 is TGCAGCGCCAAGCCGGGTCCCACTGAAGCTTTCTTT. Its translation is CSAKPGPTEAFF.

This chain's CDR3 is CASSRRTGSRPYGYTF. CDR3 coding DNA: TGTGCCAGCAGCCGCAGGACAGGGTCGAGGCCCTATGGCTACACCTTC. V gene TRBV14 combines with J gene TRBJ1-2, with 8 bases that match TRBD1. CDR3 size: 16 residues. Germline V lookup: CDR1 SGHDN, CDR2 FVKESK. V dropped 4 bases and J dropped 4; count of bases not matched to a gene: 11.

This clonotype was seen a single time. V is TRBV9 and J is TRBJ2-5; D gene ambiguous. Germline CDR1 SGDLS, CDR2 YYNGEE. The CDR3 extends over 14 amino acids. V lost 2 bases, J lost 4 bases, and 12 bases lay in between. For the CDR3, the DNA is TGTGCCAGCAGCGTGGATCTAACCCCAGAGACCCAGTACTTC. Its protein product is CASSVDLTPETQYF.

This clonotype has just a few counts. The chain combines TRBV29-1 with TRBJ2-7; no reliable D call. From germline, CDR1 is SQVTM and CDR2 ANQGSEA. There are 11 residues in the CDR3. V was shortened by 7 bases and J by 4 bases, with 11 bases between the two germline ends. CDR3 sequence: CSDGCLYEQYF. CDR3 in DNA: TGCAGCGACGGGTGCCTTTACGAGCAGTACTTC.

This clonotype was recorded at least ten times. This chain connects TRBV27 to TRBJ2-7; a weak D match, TRBD1 (6 bases). Germline V gives CDR1 MNHEY, CDR2 SMNVEV (reference sequence). V lost 8 bases to trimming and J lost 12 bases, with 23 bases between them. This CDR3 is built from 13 residues. CDR3 protein: CASLPTGSPEMYF. The CDR3, as DNA: TGTGCCAGCCTCCCCACAGGGTCCCCGGAGATGTACTTC.

This clonotype was found many times. CDR3 DNA: TGTGCCAGCAGCCGAGCAGGGGTGGACACTGAAGCTTTCTTT. It specifies CASSRAGVDTEAFF. The chain couples TRBV3-1 to TRBJ1-1; D may be TRBD1 (6 bases). V lost 4 bases to trimming and J lost 3 bases, with 12 bases between them. CDR3 size: 14 residues. Germline V gene data show CDR1 as LGHDT and CDR2 as YNNKEL (reference sequence).

This clonotype was seen at least ten times. The V call is TRBV11-2, the J call TRBJ2-7; TRBD1 matches 9 bases. This CDR3 is built from 15 residues. J lost 2 bases, V lost 4 bases, and 6 bases had no gene match. The germline gives CDR1 SGHAT, CDR2 FQNNGV. The CDR3 sequence: CASSSPRDRAYEQYF. Here the CDR3 DNA reads TGTGCCAGCAGCTCCCCCCGGGACAGGGCCTACGAGCAGTACTTC.

This clonotype was observed many times. The rearrangement links TRBV20-1 to TRBJ2-7, with 10 positions matching TRBD1. The CDR3 runs 15 residues. The germline gives CDR1 DFQATT, CDR2 SNEGSKA (reference sequence). Unmatched junction bases numbered 7, after V lost 5 bases and J lost 0 bases. The chain's CDR3 is CSALPRTGGSYEQYF. In DNA, the CDR3 is TGCAGTGCTTTACCACGGACAGGGGGCTCCTACGAGCAGTACTTC.